Presented here are 15 T cell receptor beta chains from one specimen sequenced in a study of OX40 agonist ivuxolimab in advanced cancers. The table came from immunoSEQ multiplex PCR; TCRdb's copy has only in-frame clones and leaves some out. The sample records roughly 40,000 clones, approximately 90% being singletons. The sample in question was CD4+ or CD8+ T cells sorted from blood, obtained in a trial of the OX40 agonist ivuxolimab. These TCRs come from an adult with an advanced solid tumor such as melanoma, head and neck, liver or kidney cancer.

In its sample, this clone was seen a few times. The chain is built from TRBV28 and TRBJ2-3, with D hard to call. Germline loops: CDR1 MDHEN, CDR2 SYDVKM. V dropped 3 bases and J dropped 3 bases, with 13 bases sitting between them. The CDR3 loop spans 15 amino acids. CDR3 sequence: CASSFDSSGTDTQYF. The CDR3 DNA reads TGTGCCAGCAGTTTTGATTCTTCGGGTACAGATACGCAGTATTTT.

The gene calls are TRBV6-5 and TRBJ1-1; unclear D gene. Germline assignment: CDR1 MNHEY and CDR2 SVGAGI. The CDR3 is made up of 15 amino acids. The V end was cut by 7 bases, the J end by 0 bases, with 15 bases between. Here the CDR3 DNA reads TGTGCCAGCACCCTGTCGTGGCGACTGAACACTGAAGCTTTCTTT. This codes for CASTLSWRLNTEAFF.

J is TRBJ1-1 and V is TRBV30, with D unclear. Germline CDR1 and CDR2: GTSNPN and SVGIG (reference sequence). This CDR3 is built from 13 residues. The V and J ends lost 4 bases and 1 base respectively, with 10 bases between them. This chain's CDR3 is CAWNRAPNTEAFF. In nucleotides, the CDR3 is TGTGCCTGGAATAGGGCGCCGAACACTGAAGCTTTCTTT.

The chain couples TRBV12-1 to TRBJ2-7; the table's D call TRBD2 went unverified against the DNA. TRBV12-1 is designated a pseudogene. This CDR3 is 16 amino acids long. The CDR3 DNA is TGTGCCAGCAGTGGAGGGGCTAGCGGGAAGACCTACGAGCAGTACTTC. Residues: CASSGGASGKTYEQYF.

The V gene is TRBV12-2, the J gene TRBJ1-2. TRBV12-2 counts as a pseudogene. This CDR3 contains 15 residues. CDR3 sequence: CASRPDPTRRYGYTF. CDR3 in DNA: TGTGCAAGTCGCCCAGATCCCACCCGAAGGTATGGCTACACCTTC.

The rearrangement uses TRBV9 and TRBJ2-7; TRBD2 aligns across 8 bases. The junction had 2 bases not matched to a gene; V was cut back by 1 base and J by 2 bases. The CDR3 has 14 amino acids. Germline values: CDR1 SGDLS, CDR2 YYNGEE. Here the CDR3 DNA reads TGTGCCAGCAGCGTAACTAGCGGCCCCTACGAGCAGTACTTC. Protein: CASSVTSGPYEQYF.

This clone was recorded only once. J is TRBJ2-5 and V is TRBV18; D unclear. Trimming shortened V by 5 bases and J by 5 bases, and 9 bases separated the two germline ends. This CDR3 comprises 12 residues. Germline CDR1 KGHSH, CDR2 LQKENI. This CDR3 reads CASSEIWETQYF. CDR3 sequence (DNA): TGTGCCAGCTCAGAGATTTGGGAGACCCAGTACTTC.

This clone was seen a single time. The chain links TRBV18 to TRBJ1-4; TRBD1 matches 7 bases. The V and J ends lost 0 bases and 8 bases, in that order; junction bases with no gene match: 9. The CDR3 totals 16 residues. Germline V gene sequence: CDR1 KGHSH, CDR2 LQKENI. The CDR3 loop reads CASSPPSTGLREKLFF. The CDR3 DNA is TGTGCCAGCTCACCACCGTCGACAGGGCTGAGGGAAAAACTGTTTTTT.

The chain is built from TRBV5-1 and TRBJ2-4, with D maybe TRBD2 (5 bases). The CDR3 covers 13 residues. Looked up from germline, CDR1 is SGHRS and CDR2 is YFSETQ. Trimming removed 2 bases from V and 10 bases from J, with 13 bases in between. The CDR3 reads CASSLAARSIQYF. The CDR3 nucleotides read TGCGCCAGCAGCTTAGCGGCCAGGTCGATTCAGTACTTC.

The chain recombines TRBV19 with TRBJ2-1; TRBD2 aligns across 10 bases. Germline trimming cut 6 bases from V and 4 bases from J; bases unmatched to any gene: 9. The length of the CDR3 is 16 residues. Germline CDR1 LNHDA, CDR2 SQIVND (reference sequence). CDR3 amino acids: CASSTEAGGPYNEQFF. The CDR3 DNA sequence: TGTGCCAGTAGCACCGAAGCGGGAGGGCCTTACAATGAGCAGTTCTTC.

The chain employs TRBV5-1 and TRBJ1-1; a possible D gene is TRBD1 (6 bases). Trimming removed 0 bases from V and 1 base from J, with 19 bases in between. Germline assignment: CDR1 SGHRS and CDR2 YFSETQ. The CDR3 is 18 residues long. The DNA for the CDR3 is TGCGCCAGCAGCTTGGGAGGCTGGGGGCGGATTGGGAACACTGAAGCTTTCTTT. Encoded protein: CASSLGGWGRIGNTEAFF.

The chain recombines TRBV9 with TRBJ2-7; TRBD2 agrees at 7 bases. There are 14 residues in the CDR3. With 4 bases clipped from V and 5 bases from J, the junction kept 9 bases outside the gene matches. Germline V lookup: CDR1 SGDLS, CDR2 YYNGEE. Here the CDR3 reads CASSFRGGDNEQYF. Written as DNA, the CDR3 is TGTGCCAGCAGCTTCCGTGGGGGGGATAACGAGCAGTACTTC.

The rearrangement joins TRBV9 to TRBJ1-5; D is unresolved. Trimming removed 1 base at V and 4 bases at J, with 6 bases between. This CDR3 contains 13 residues. Germline V gene data show CDR1 as SGDLS and CDR2 as YYNGEE. CDR3 in DNA: TGTGCCAGCAGCGTATCGATTAATCAGCCCCAGCATTTT. Protein: CASSVSINQPQHF.

The chain couples TRBV10-3 to TRBJ2-1; TRBD2 matches at 10 bases. This CDR3 comprises 16 residues. V lost 3 bases to trimming and J lost 0 bases; unmatched junction nucleotides: 2. The germline V gene encodes CDR1 ENHRY and CDR2 SYGVKD. CDR3 nucleotides: TGTGCCATCAGTGAAACTAGCGGGGACTCCTACAATGAGCAGTTCTTC. This encodes CAISETSGDSYNEQFF.

J is TRBJ2-1 and V is TRBV19; a weak D match, TRBD2 (7 bases). Per the germline V gene, CDR1 is LNHDA and CDR2 is SQIVND (reference sequence). The V and J ends lost 7 bases and 3 bases respectively, with 22 bases between them. The CDR3 is made up of 17 amino acids. The CDR3 bases are TGTGCCAGTACTGGGGGGGAGCGGGACACCATCTACAATGAGCAGTTCTTC. Its protein is CASTGGERDTIYNEQFF.